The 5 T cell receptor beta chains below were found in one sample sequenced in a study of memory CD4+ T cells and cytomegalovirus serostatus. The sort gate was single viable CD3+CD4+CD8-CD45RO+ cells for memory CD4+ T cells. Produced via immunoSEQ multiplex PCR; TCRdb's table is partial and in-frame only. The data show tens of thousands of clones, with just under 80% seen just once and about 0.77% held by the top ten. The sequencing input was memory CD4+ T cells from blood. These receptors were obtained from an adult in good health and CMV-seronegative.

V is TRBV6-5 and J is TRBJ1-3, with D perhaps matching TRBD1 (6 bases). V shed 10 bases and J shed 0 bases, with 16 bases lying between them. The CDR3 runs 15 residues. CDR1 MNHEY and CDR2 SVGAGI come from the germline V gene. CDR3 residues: CATSGGLFSGNTIYF. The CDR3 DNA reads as TGTGCCACCTCCGGGGGCTTGTTCTCTGGAAACACCATATATTTT.

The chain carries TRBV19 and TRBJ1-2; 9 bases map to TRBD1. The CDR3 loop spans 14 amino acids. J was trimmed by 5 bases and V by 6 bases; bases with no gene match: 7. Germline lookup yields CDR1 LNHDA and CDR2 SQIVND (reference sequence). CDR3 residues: CASSSDRGRYGYTF. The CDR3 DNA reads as TGTGCCAGTAGCTCCGACAGGGGGAGGTATGGCTACACCTTC.

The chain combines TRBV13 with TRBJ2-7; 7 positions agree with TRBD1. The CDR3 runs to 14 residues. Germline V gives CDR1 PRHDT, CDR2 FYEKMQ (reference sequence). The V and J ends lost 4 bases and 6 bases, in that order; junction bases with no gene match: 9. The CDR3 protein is CASSSYLTGSEQYF. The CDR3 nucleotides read TGTGCCAGCAGCTCCTATTTGACAGGGTCCGAGCAGTACTTC.

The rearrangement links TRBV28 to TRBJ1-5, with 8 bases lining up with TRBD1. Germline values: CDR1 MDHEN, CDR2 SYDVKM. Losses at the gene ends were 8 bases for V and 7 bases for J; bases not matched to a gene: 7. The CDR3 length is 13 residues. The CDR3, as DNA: TGTGCCAGCCGGACAGGGTTGGTACAGCCCCAGCATTTT. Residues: CASRTGLVQPQHF.

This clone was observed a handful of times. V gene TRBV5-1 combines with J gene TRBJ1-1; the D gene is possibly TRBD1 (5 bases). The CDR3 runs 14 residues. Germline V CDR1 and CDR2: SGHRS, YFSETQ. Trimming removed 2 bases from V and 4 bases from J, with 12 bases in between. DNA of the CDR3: TGCGCCAGCAGCTTTCAGGGAATGAGCACTGAAGCTTTCTTT. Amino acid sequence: CASSFQGMSTEAFF.